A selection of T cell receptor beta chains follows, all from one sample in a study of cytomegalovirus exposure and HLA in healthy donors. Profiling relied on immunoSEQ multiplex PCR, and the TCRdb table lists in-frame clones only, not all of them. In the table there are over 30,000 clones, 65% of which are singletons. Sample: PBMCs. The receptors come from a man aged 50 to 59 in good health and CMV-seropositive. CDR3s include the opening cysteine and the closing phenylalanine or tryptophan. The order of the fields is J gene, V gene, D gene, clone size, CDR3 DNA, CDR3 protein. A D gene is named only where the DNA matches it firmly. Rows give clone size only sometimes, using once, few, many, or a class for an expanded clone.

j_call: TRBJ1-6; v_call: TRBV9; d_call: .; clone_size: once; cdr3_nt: TGTGCCAGCAGCGTAGCTCCCAGGGGAGAGAATTCACCCCTCCACTTT; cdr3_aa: CASSVAPRGENSPLHF
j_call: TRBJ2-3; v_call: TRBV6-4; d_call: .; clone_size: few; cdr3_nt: TGTGCCAGCAGCGCAGGGGATTCGGGCACAGATACGCAGTATTTT; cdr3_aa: CASSAGDSGTDTQYF
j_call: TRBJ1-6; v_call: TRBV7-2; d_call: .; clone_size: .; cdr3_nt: TGTGCCAGCAGCTCTAACAGGAATTCACCCCTCCACTTT; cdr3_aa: CASSSNRNSPLHF
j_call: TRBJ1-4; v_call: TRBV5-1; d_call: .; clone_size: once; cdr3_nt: TGCGCCAGCAGGGAACAGGGAACTAATGAAAAACTGTTTTTT; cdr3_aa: CASREQGTNEKLFF
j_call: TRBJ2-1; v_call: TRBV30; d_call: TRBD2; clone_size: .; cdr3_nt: TGTGCCTGGAGTGGAGGGACCCCGGGGGGCAATGAGCAGTTCTTC; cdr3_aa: CAWSGGTPGGNEQFF
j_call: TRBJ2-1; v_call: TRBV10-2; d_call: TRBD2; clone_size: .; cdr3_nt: TGCGCCAGCAATCTAGCGGGAGGCAATGAGCAGTTCTTC; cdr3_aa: CASNLAGGNEQFF
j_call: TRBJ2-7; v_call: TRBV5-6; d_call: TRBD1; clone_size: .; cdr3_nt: TGTGCCAGCAGCCTTGGACAGGGAGTCGACGAGCAGTACTTC; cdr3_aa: CASSLGQGVDEQYF
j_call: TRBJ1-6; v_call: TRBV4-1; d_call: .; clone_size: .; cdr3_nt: TGCGCCAGCAGCCAAGGCGGCAGGGGTCGTGATTCACCCCTCCACTTT; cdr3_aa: CASSQGGRGRDSPLHF
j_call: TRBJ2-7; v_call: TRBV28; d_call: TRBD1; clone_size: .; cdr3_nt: TGTGCCAGCACCCCGACAGGGGGCGCGTACGAGCAGTACTTC; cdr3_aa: CASTPTGGAYEQYF
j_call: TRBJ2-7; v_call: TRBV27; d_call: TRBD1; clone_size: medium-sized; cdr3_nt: TGTGCCAGCAGTTTAGATAGGGGGCCCTACGAGCAGTACTTC; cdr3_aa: CASSLDRGPYEQYF
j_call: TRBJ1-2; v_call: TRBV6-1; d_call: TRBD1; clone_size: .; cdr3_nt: TGTGCCAGCAGTGAATTGGGACAGCAATTACTTGGCTACACCTTC; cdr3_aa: CASSELGQQLLGYTF
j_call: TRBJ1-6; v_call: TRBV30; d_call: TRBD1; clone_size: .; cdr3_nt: TGTGCCTGGGCCCCGGGACAGGGGAGAAACTCACCCCTCCACTTT; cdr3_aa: CAWAPGQGRNSPLHF
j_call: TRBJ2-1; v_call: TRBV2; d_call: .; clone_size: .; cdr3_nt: TGTGCCAGCAGGTTCGGGAGCTCCTACAATGAGCAGTTCTTC; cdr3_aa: CASRFGSSYNEQFF
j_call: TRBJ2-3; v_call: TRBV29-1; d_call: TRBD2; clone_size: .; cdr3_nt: TGCAGCGTTAGGCCCACGCGGGAGATGATAGATACGCAGTATTTT; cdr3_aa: CSVRPTREMIDTQYF
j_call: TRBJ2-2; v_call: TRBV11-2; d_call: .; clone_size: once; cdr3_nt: TGTGCCAGCAGCCCTTTGCTCCCCCCGGACACCGGGGAGCTGTTTTTT; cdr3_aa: CASSPLLPPDTGELFF
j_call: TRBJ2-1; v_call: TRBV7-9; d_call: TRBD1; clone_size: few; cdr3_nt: TGTGCCAGCAGCTTTTGGGACAGGGGAAACAATGAGCAGTTCTTC; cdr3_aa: CASSFWDRGNNEQFF
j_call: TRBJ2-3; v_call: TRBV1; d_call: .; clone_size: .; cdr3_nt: TGCACCAGCAGCCAAGTGGAGCTAGCGGGGGGGGTAGATACGCAGTATTTT; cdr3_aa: CTSSQVELAGGVDTQYF
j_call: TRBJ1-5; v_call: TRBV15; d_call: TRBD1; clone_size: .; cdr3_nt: TGTGCCACCAGGACAGGGGCGACCAATCAGCCCCAGCATTTT; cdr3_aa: CATRTGATNQPQHF
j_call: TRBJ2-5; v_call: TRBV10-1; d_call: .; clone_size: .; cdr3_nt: TGCGCCAGCAGTTACACAGGGCTGGAGACCCAGTACTTC; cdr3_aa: CASSYTGLETQYF
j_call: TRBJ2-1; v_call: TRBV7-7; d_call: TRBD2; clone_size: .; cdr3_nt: TGTGCTAGCAGCAGAATCCCGGGACTAGCGGTTGAGCAGTTCTTC; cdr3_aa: CASSRIPGLAVEQFF
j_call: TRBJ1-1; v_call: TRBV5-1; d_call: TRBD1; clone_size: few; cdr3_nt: TGCGCCAGCAGAGACCAGGGGGCGAGAACTGAAGCTTTCTTT; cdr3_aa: CASRDQGARTEAFF
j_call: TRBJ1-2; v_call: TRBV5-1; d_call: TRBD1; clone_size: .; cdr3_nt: TGCGCCAGCAGTTATGATACAGGGGTAGGCTACACCTTC; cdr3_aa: CASSYDTGVGYTF